One and the same sample provided the 27 T cell receptor beta chains below, sequenced in a study of cytomegalovirus exposure and HLA in healthy donors. The PCR ran on 60 Vbeta and 13 Jbeta primers. Repertoires were generated with immunoSEQ multiplex PCR, while TCRdb's copy carries only in-frame clones and drops some. The table lists 100,000 to 150,000 clones, approximately 10% of them singletons, with under 6% in the top ten. Sequencing was done on a sample of PBMCs. The receptor set was obtained from a woman under 30 in good health and CMV-seropositive.

This clone showed up just a few times. The V call is TRBV27, the J call TRBJ2-7, with TRBD2 as a possible D gene (6 bases). The CDR3 runs to 14 residues. CDR1 MNHEY and CDR2 SMNVEV come from the germline V gene (reference sequence). The germline V and J ends were trimmed by 3 bases and 1 base, with 10 bases remaining between them. The CDR3 region has the DNA TGTGCCAGCAGTTTTCTCGGGGGTTCCTACGAGCAGTACTTC. Amino acids: CASSFLGGSYEQYF.

This clone was counted a few times. The chain carries TRBV30 and TRBJ2-1; 8 positions agree with TRBD1. Germline V CDR1 and CDR2: GTSNPN, SVGIG (reference sequence). CDR3 size: 13 residues. With 2 bases clipped from V and 8 bases from J, the junction kept 5 bases outside the gene matches. The DNA for the CDR3 is TGTGCCTGGAGTCCGGACAGGGTCGATGAGCAGTTCTTC. This codes for CAWSPDRVDEQFF.

This clone has a handful of counts. The rearrangement links TRBV2 to TRBJ1-5; the D gene is possibly TRBD1 (5 bases). Trimming pared 6 bases from V and 3 bases from J, leaving 9 bases between. This CDR3 has 13 amino acids. Germline CDR1 and CDR2: SNHLY and FYNNEI. CDR3 bases: TGTGCCAGCAGGACGACAGTCAATCAGCCCCAGCATTTT. Residues: CASRTTVNQPQHF.

The chain uses TRBV5-4 and TRBJ2-7, with 8 bases that match TRBD2. The J segment lost 5 bases and the V segment lost 3 bases, leaving 10 bases of the junction unmatched. The CDR3 length is 15 residues. In germline, CDR1 is SGHNT, CDR2 YYREEE (reference sequence). CDR3 sequence: CASSSFSGGPDEQYF. Here the CDR3 DNA reads TGTGCCAGCAGCTCGTTCTCGGGAGGGCCAGACGAGCAGTACTTC.

This clone was counted a few times. The gene calls are TRBV6-1 and TRBJ1-5; TRBD1 agrees at 7 bases. There are 15 residues in the CDR3. The germline V gene encodes CDR1 MNHNS and CDR2 SASEGT. V gave up 2 bases and J gave up 9 bases; unmatched junction bases: 10. The CDR3 reads CASSERGQDSPPQHF. The CDR3 region has the DNA TGTGCCAGCAGTGAACGAGGACAGGACTCCCCGCCCCAGCATTTT.

There are a few counts of this clone. V and J are TRBV4-1 and TRBJ1-4; possible D gene TRBD1, 6 bases. V shed 2 bases and J shed 6 bases, with 13 bases lying between them. The CDR3 runs to 15 residues. Germline-derived CDR1 and CDR2 are MGHRA and YSYEKL. DNA of the CDR3: TGCGCCAGCAGCCAAAACGGGACACCGGATGAAAAACTGTTTTTT. Residues: CASSQNGTPDEKLFF.

The gene calls are TRBV6-5 and TRBJ2-3, with 9 positions matching TRBD1. Germline V gene lookup returns CDR1 MNHEY and CDR2 SVGAGI. V lost 5 bases and J lost 4; bases outside the gene matches: 1. The CDR3 spans 13 residues. Written as DNA, the CDR3 is TGTGCCAGCAGTAACAGGGGGCCAGATACGCAGTATTTT. Translating gives CASSNRGPDTQYF.

The chain is built from TRBV5-1 and TRBJ2-3, with TRBD2 matching 10 bases. The junction had 7 bases not matched to a gene; V was cut back by 5 bases and J by 1 base. The germline CDR1 and CDR2 sequences are SGHRS and YFSETQ. This CDR3 spans 16 amino acids. The chain's CDR3 is CASRVGLAGGTDTQYF. CDR3 sequence (DNA): TGCGCCAGCAGAGTAGGGCTAGCGGGAGGCACAGATACGCAGTATTTT.

This clone was found a few times. The chain couples TRBV2 to TRBJ2-1, with 8 positions matching TRBD2. Germline lookup yields CDR1 SNHLY and CDR2 FYNNEI. Trimming removed 11 bases from V and 8 bases from J; junction bases left unmatched: 11. This CDR3 spans 13 amino acids. The DNA for the CDR3 is TGTGCCGGGATAGCGGGGAGCGGCTATGAGCAGTTCTTC. Translated, it gives CAGIAGSGYEQFF.

This clone was counted a few times. The chain combines TRBV6-5 with TRBJ1-2, with D possibly TRBD1 on 6 matching bases. CDR1 MNHEY and CDR2 SVGAGI come from the germline V gene. V was shortened by 6 bases and J by 5 bases, with 10 bases between the two germline ends. The CDR3 contains 12 residues. The CDR3 is CASSQTGYGYTF. DNA of the CDR3: TGTGCCAGCAGCCAGACAGGATATGGCTACACCTTC.

The V and J genes are TRBV7-8 and TRBJ2-7; the match to TRBD2 covers 8 bases. J was trimmed by 0 bases and V by 5 bases; bases with no gene match: 6. The CDR3 contains 15 residues. Germline assignment: CDR1 SGHVS and CDR2 FQNEAQ. CDR3 in amino acids: CASSKGGTSSYEQYF. CDR3 bases: TGTGCCAGCAGCAAAGGGGGGACTAGCTCCTACGAGCAGTACTTC.

This clone was found a few times. V usage is TRBV7-6 and J usage is TRBJ2-2; 8 nucleotides line up with TRBD2. Germline assignment: CDR1 SGHVS and CDR2 FNYEAQ. The CDR3 runs 15 residues. V dropped 4 bases and J dropped 1; count of bases not matched to a gene: 2. CDR3 coding DNA: TGTGCCAGCAGCTCACTAGCGGTGAACACCGGGGAGCTGTTTTTT. Protein sequence: CASSSLAVNTGELFF.

This clone has a handful of counts. This rearrangement joins TRBV29-1 to TRBJ1-1; no clear D gene. The CDR3 runs 10 residues. Between the trimmed V and J ends, which lost 0 bases and 10 bases, there was a span of 6 bases. CDR1 is SQVTM, CDR2 ANQGSEA, per germline. CDR3 coding DNA: TGCAGCGTTGAAGATGGGAGAGCTTTCTTT. Its protein product is CSVEDGRAFF.

This clone was recorded a few times. The rearrangement uses TRBV28 and TRBJ1-5, with a tentative D call TRBD1 (5 bases). Germline-derived CDR1 and CDR2 are MDHEN and SYDVKM. The CDR3 is 16 residues long. Trimming stripped 7 bases from V and 6 bases from J, with 22 bases between. The chain's CDR3 is CASTTSGSGGGQPQHF. In DNA form, the CDR3 reads TGTGCCAGCACTACGTCAGGTTCGGGGGGAGGTCAGCCCCAGCATTTT.

A few counts support this clone. The V gene is TRBV2, the J gene TRBJ1-2, with D unclear. The ends were cut back, 1 base at V and 5 bases at J, with 8 bases in the middle. CDR3 length: 13 amino acids. Germline-derived CDR1 and CDR2 are SNHLY and FYNNEI. CDR3 loop: CASSEGGFYGYTF. CDR3 bases: TGTGCCAGCAGTGAAGGAGGCTTTTATGGCTACACCTTC.

CDR3 sequence reads: CSAREGEGNYGYTF. CDR3 in DNA: TGCAGCGCCCGAGAAGGGGAGGGGAACTATGGCTACACCTTC. The chain is built from TRBV29-1 and TRBJ1-2; tentatively, D is TRBD1 (5 bases). CDR3 length: 14 amino acids. CDR1 is SQVTM, CDR2 ANQGSEA, per germline. V lost 7 bases and J 2 bases, leaving 17 bases between the germline ends.

On this clone: Other DNA sequences in this sample translate to the same CDR3. The chain couples TRBV6-1 to TRBJ2-7, with a possible D match to TRBD2 (5 bases). CDR1 is MNHNS, CDR2 SASEGT, per germline. This CDR3 contains 14 residues. The germline V and J ends were trimmed by 2 bases and 6 bases, with 14 bases remaining between them. The CDR3: CASSEWPHSGEQYF. CDR3 nucleotide sequence: TGTGCCAGCAGTGAATGGCCCCACAGCGGCGAGCAGTACTTC.

The chain joins TRBV7-9 to TRBJ2-7, with D possibly being TRBD1 (7 bases). Germline lookup yields CDR1 SEHNR and CDR2 FQNEAQ (reference sequence). This CDR3 comprises 14 residues. The V end was cut by 3 bases, the J end by 1 base, with 10 bases between. CDR3 sequence: CASSLTGRSYEQYF. CDR3 nucleotides: TGTGCCAGCAGCTTGACAGGGAGGTCCTACGAGCAGTACTTC. The whole variable domain, remainder taken from reference TRBV7-9 and TRBJ2-7, is DTGVSQNPRHKITKRGQNVTFRCDPISEHNRLYWYRQTLGQGPEFLTYFQNEAQLEKSRLLSDRFSAERPKGSFSTLEIQRTEQGDSAMYLCASSLTGRSYEQYFGPGTRLTVT.

This clone appeared a few times. The V gene is TRBV19, the J gene TRBJ2-6; D is perhaps TRBD1 (6 bases). The CDR3 runs 16 residues. The V end lost 4 bases, the J end lost 0 bases, and 10 bases lay between the germline ends. Germline V gene data show CDR1 as LNHDA and CDR2 as SQIVND (reference sequence). The chain's CDR3 is CASSTRQVSGANVLTF. The CDR3 DNA reads as TGTGCCAGTAGTACGCGACAGGTCTCTGGGGCCAACGTCCTGACTTTC.

This chain connects TRBV6-6 to TRBJ2-5; 7 positions agree with TRBD2. The germline V gene encodes CDR1 MNHNY and CDR2 SVGAGI (reference sequence). The CDR3 runs to 16 residues. The junction had 15 bases not matched to a gene; V was cut back by 7 bases and J by 4 bases. CDR3 nucleotides: TGTGCCAGCACTGGGGCGGGAGTGGGTCACAGAGAGACCCAGTACTTC. Translating it yields CASTGAGVGHRETQYF.

The gene calls are TRBV15 and TRBJ2-1, with a possible D match to TRBD1 (5 bases). This CDR3 contains 13 residues. Germline V gene sequence: CDR1 LNHNV, CDR2 YYDKDF (reference sequence). The ends were cut back, 3 bases at V and 7 bases at J, with 10 bases in the middle. The CDR3 reads CATSSNPGNEQFF. CDR3 bases: TGTGCCACCAGCAGCAACCCAGGGAATGAGCAGTTCTTC.

This clone rates as medium-sized. This chain uses TRBV15 with TRBJ2-3; 10 bases map to TRBD2. This CDR3 is built from 17 residues. After removal of 0 bases from V and 4 bases from J, the junction contained 7 bases not matched to a gene. The germline V gene has CDR1 LNHNV and CDR2 YYDKDF (reference sequence). CDR3 sequence reads: CATSRDRAGGPSDTQYF. In nucleotides, the CDR3 is TGTGCCACCAGCAGAGATAGAGCGGGAGGGCCATCAGATACGCAGTATTTT.

This sequence joins TRBV6-5 and TRBJ2-5; D possibly corresponds to TRBD2 (6 bases). V was clipped by 0 bases and J by 5 bases, with 10 bases between them. This CDR3 is 14 amino acids long. Germline values: CDR1 MNHEY, CDR2 SVGAGI. The CDR3 DNA follows: TGTGCCAGCAGTTACTCCGGGGGTTGGGAGACCCAGTACTTC. As protein: CASSYSGGWETQYF.

This clone was found a few times. The chain employs TRBV5-1 and TRBJ2-5; 7 nucleotides match TRBD2. Matching the DNA end better, TRBJ2-7 makes the J call doubtful. CDR1 and CDR2 (germline): SGHRS, YFSETQ. This CDR3 contains 14 residues. The CDR3 coding sequence is TGCGCCAGCAGCTTGGCTAGCGGCGCCTACGAGCAGTACTTC. It codes for CASSLASGAYEQYF.

This clone showed up just a few times. The chain employs TRBV7-9 and TRBJ2-5, with a tentative D call TRBD2 (5 bases). Between the trimmed V and J ends, which lost 6 bases and 4 bases, there was a span of 21 bases. The CDR3 totals 16 residues. The germline V gene encodes CDR1 SEHNR and CDR2 FQNEAQ (reference sequence). CDR3 in DNA: TGTGCCAGCAGTTCCGCGGGCACCCTTGCGGGAGAGACCCAGTACTTC. The encoded protein is CASSSAGTLAGETQYF.

For the CDR3, the DNA is TGTGCCAGCGAAAGGGGGTTTGAGACCCAGTACTTC. Protein: CASERGFETQYF. V and J are TRBV2 and TRBJ2-5, with TRBD1 as a possible D gene (6 bases). The CDR3 runs to 12 residues. Deletions cut 8 bases from V and 5 bases from J, with 12 bases between. Looked up from germline, CDR1 is SNHLY and CDR2 is FYNNEI.

This clone showed up just a few times. This chain connects TRBV6-5 to TRBJ1-4; possible D gene TRBD1, 5 bases. This CDR3 spans 15 amino acids. Trimming removed 0 bases at V and 11 bases at J, with 16 bases between. Germline loops: CDR1 MNHEY, CDR2 SVGAGI. The CDR3 loop reads CASSYSSDGRGKLFF. The CDR3 DNA reads TGTGCCAGCAGTTACTCGAGCGACGGACGGGGGAAACTGTTTTTT.